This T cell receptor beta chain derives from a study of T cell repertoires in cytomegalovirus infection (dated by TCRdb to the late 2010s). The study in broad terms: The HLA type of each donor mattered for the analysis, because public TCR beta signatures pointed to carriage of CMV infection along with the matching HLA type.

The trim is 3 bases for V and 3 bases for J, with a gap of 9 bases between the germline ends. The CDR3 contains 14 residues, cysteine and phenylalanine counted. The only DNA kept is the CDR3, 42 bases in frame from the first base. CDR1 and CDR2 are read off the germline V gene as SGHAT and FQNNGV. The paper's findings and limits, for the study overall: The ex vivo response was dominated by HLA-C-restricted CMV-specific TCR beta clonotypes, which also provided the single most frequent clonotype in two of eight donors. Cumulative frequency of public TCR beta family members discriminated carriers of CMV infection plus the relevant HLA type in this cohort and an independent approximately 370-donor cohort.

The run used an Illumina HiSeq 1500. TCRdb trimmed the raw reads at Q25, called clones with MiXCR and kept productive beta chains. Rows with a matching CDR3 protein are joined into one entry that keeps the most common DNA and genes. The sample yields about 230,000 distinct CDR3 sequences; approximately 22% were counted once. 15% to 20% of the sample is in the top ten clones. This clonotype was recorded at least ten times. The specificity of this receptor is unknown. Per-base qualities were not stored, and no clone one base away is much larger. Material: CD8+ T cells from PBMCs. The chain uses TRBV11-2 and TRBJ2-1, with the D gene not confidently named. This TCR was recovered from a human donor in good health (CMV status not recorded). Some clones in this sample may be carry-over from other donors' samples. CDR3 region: CASSFSYGYNEQFF. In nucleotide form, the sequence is TGTGCCAGCAGCTTCTCTTATGGCTACAATGAGCAGTTCTTC.